Here is one T cell receptor beta chain with its context. This clonotype occurred a few times. The antigen this receptor binds is unknown. The sample holds no much larger clone one base away, and base qualities are not on file. The library was made by 5' RACE. Sequencing used an Illumina HiSeq 2500. The second PCR ran for roughly 7 to 11 cycles and used a J-beta primer mix along with a sample-barcoded 5' primer. A template-switch 5' adaptor carrying 12 random nucleotides introduced a unique molecular identifier onto each TCR beta cDNA molecule. Each sample yielded at least 3 million CDR3-containing paired-end reads. First-strand cDNA synthesis was performed from all RNA using the Mint cDNA synthesis kit, with priming by a TRBC-specific oligonucleotide. After uracil-DNA glycosylase treatment, a first 18-cycle PCR used universal primers M1SS and BC2_uni_R on all cDNA. In the source study's methods: Each sample was normalized by randomly selecting 1 million high-quality reads, each carrying a distinct molecular identifier. Instead of being binned into consensus sequences, reads with shared molecular identifiers were discarded. MiTCR, run with a Q25 quality threshold and the strictest error-elimination algorithm, handled CDR3 identification, clonotype clustering and error correction. A nonparametric unseen species model with Euler transformation was used to estimate lower-bound total TCR beta diversity. Using fastp at Q25 and MiXCR, TCRdb reprocessed the public reads and kept productive beta chains. When rows share a CDR3 protein, they turn into one entry using the most common DNA and genes. TCRdb, not the authors, supplied the V and J calls. This sample holds about 1.1 million distinct CDR3 sequences; more than 30% were observed only once. The ten largest clonotypes hold under 15% of the sample.

Systemically healthy Caucasian individuals from Russia, some 36 in total and aged roughly 6 to 100 years, were included as donors. Each donor gave around 9.9 milliliters of peripheral blood, collected into EDTA-treated Vacutainer tubes. PBMCs were isolated by Ficoll-Paque density-gradient centrifugation, with at least 6.5 million obtained per sample. Trizol reagent was used to extract total RNA from PBMCs, with at least 5 micrograms per sample. Naive CD45RAhigh/CD27high T cell percentages were measured by flow cytometry on a PBMC aliquot from every donor. This specimen belongs to a study of blood T cells in healthy people across ages (dated by TCRdb to about 2015). With regard to the full study: Template switching captured roughly one uniquely barcoded TCR beta cDNA molecule per two T cells in model experiments. For two donors (one aged 18 to 30 and one aged 80 or older), the study analyzed two additional independent replicas of 1 million unique cDNA reads from the same blood draw. Four age groups were formed from the donors: young (average approximately 16 years), middle-aged (approximately 40), aged (under 70) and long-lived (82). To avoid experimental bias, donors of different ages were distributed randomly across sequencing lanes. Age-related changes in TCR beta repertoire diversity were measured in the study by deep sequencing normalized with unique cDNA molecular identifiers.

What the study reported, not specific to this receptor: Conclusive comparison of naive and antigen-experienced compartments was prevented by the profiling of bulk unsorted PBMCs. There was a strong correlation between observed TCR beta diversity and the percentage of naive T cells measured by flow cytometry. Observed TCR beta diversity per million T cells fell roughly linearly with age, and a significant reduction was already apparent by age about 43. Compared with the aged group, the long-lived group had more naive CD4+ T cells, fewer expanded clones and increased TCR diversity, suggesting age selection. Donor CMV infection status was unknown, potentially confounding age-related changes in expanded clonotypes. Total diversity estimates from one million sequenced T cells were considered lower bounds and underestimates.

The receptor's source is a man aged 18 to 35 in good health. Sample: blood.

The DNA sequence is as follows: TGTGCCAGCAGTTATTCACAGGGTCTGGGGGGGTCCTCTTACAATGAGCAGTTCTTC. Its protein reads: CASSYSQGLGGSSYNEQFF. The chain couples TRBV6-5 to TRBJ2-1; TRBD2 is a weak D gene call, 7 bases matching. The V and J ends are trimmed by 3 bases and 4 bases, leaving 25 bases between them. Taken from the germline V gene, the CDR1 and CDR2 loops are MNHEY and SVGAGI. The CDR3 sequence holds 19 residues, the cysteine and phenylalanine included. Only the CDR3 region is kept as DNA, spanning 57 bases read in frame from base 1.